Following are 21 T cell receptor beta chains from one sample sequenced in a study of technical replicates of blood from several donors. Sequencing was performed with immunoSEQ multiplex PCR; in TCRdb, only in-frame clones are kept and a portion is missing. The repertoire includes about 70,000 clones, approximately 96% of them detected once, and roughly 0.19% sits in the top ten. Source material: T cells isolated from PBMCs. The receptors here all came from a human donor in good health.

The V call is TRBV6-1, the J call TRBJ2-1; the match to TRBD1 covers 9 bases. Unmatched junction bases numbered 7, after V lost 2 bases and J lost 2 bases. From germline, CDR1 is MNHNS and CDR2 SASEGT. CDR3 size: 17 residues. The CDR3 nucleotides are TGTGCCAGCAGTGAACGTACCGGGACAGGGACCTACAATGAGCAGTTCTTC. Translating it yields CASSERTGTGTYNEQFF.

Here the CDR3 reads CAWWRASGGTRFANTGELFF. The CDR3, as DNA: TGTGCCTGGTGGCGGGCTAGCGGGGGAACCAGGTTCGCGAACACCGGGGAGCTGTTTTTT. V and J are TRBV30 and TRBJ2-2; 10 bases map to TRBD2. The CDR3 contains 20 residues. V dropped 5 bases and J dropped 0; count of bases not matched to a gene: 18. CDR1 is GTSNPN, CDR2 SVGIG, per germline (reference sequence).

For the CDR3, the DNA is TGCGCCAGCAGCCCGGGGGGCAGCAAGGCAGATACGCAGTATTTT. Encoded protein: CASSPGGSKADTQYF. The V call is TRBV5-1, the J call TRBJ2-3, with D possibly matching TRBD2 (7 bases). The length of the CDR3 is 15 residues. Germline loops: CDR1 SGHRS, CDR2 YFSETQ. Between the trimmed V and J ends, which lost 4 bases and 4 bases, there was a span of 16 bases.

The chain recombines TRBV29-1 with TRBJ2-1, with 12 positions matching TRBD2. CDR1 is SQVTM and CDR2 is ANQGSEA in the germline V gene. V lost 6 bases to trimming and J lost 0 bases; unmatched junction nucleotides: 6. This CDR3 is built from 16 residues. CDR3 sequence (DNA): TGCAGCGTATTCACGACTAGCGGGAGCTCCTACAATGAGCAGTTCTTC. It translates to CSVFTTSGSSYNEQFF.

This chain connects TRBV2 to TRBJ2-7; D is unresolved. Deletions cut 9 bases from V and 3 bases from J, with 15 bases between. The CDR3 spans 13 residues. Germline V gives CDR1 SNHLY, CDR2 FYNNEI. CDR3 in amino acids: CASKTYLRYEQYF. The CDR3 bases are TGTGCCAGTAAGACATACCTCCGCTACGAGCAGTACTTC.

The rearrangement links TRBV28 to TRBJ2-2; 11 bases align to TRBD1. Germline V gene lookup returns CDR1 MDHEN and CDR2 SYDVKM. J gave up 8 bases and V 6 bases, and 8 bases lay outside the gene matches. This CDR3 is built from 15 residues. This CDR3 is CASSHLDRGQGELFF. For the CDR3, the DNA is TGTGCCAGCAGCCACCTGGACAGGGGGCAGGGGGAGCTGTTTTTT. The entire variable domain, with the rest obtained from reference TRBV28 and TRBJ2-2, is as follows: DVKVTQSSRYLVKRTGEKVFLECVQDMDHENMFWYRQDPGLGLRLIYFSYDVKMKEKGDIPEGYSVSREKKERFSLILESASTNQTSMYLCASSHLDRGQGELFFGEGSRLTVL.

The chain carries TRBV29-1 and TRBJ2-1; perhaps TRBD2 as D (5 bases). The germline gives CDR1 SQVTM, CDR2 ANQGSEA. V gave up 7 bases and J gave up 0 bases, with 10 bases separating them. The CDR3 has 13 residues. CDR3 DNA sequence: TGCAGCGGTAGGACTTTCTCCTACAATGAGCAGTTCTTC. This gives the protein CSGRTFSYNEQFF.

V usage is TRBV5-1 and J usage is TRBJ2-1, with 9 bases identical to TRBD1. The CDR3 extends over 16 amino acids. The V and J ends lost 0 bases and 5 bases, in that order; junction bases with no gene match: 6. CDR1 and CDR2 from the germline V gene are SGHRS and YFSETQ. In DNA, the CDR3 is TGCGCCAGCAGCTTGGTGATGACAGGGGGAAACAATGAGCAGTTCTTC. This gives the protein CASSLVMTGGNNEQFF.

The CDR3: CASSWTSGAPNEQFF. The CDR3, as DNA: TGTGCCAGCAGCTGGACTAGCGGGGCGCCCAATGAGCAGTTCTTC. The chain has TRBV7-3 and TRBJ2-1; 12 positions agree with TRBD2. V was clipped by 4 bases and J by 6 bases; unmatched bases: 4. The germline V gene encodes CDR1 SGHTA and CDR2 FQGTGA. This CDR3 has 15 residues.

The chain employs TRBV6-5 and TRBJ1-2; 8 nucleotides match TRBD1. The CDR3 has 16 residues. J was trimmed by 3 bases and V by 2 bases; bases with no gene match: 8. Per the germline V gene, CDR1 is MNHEY and CDR2 is SVGAGI. In nucleotides, the CDR3 is TGTGCCAGCAGTTACGGGATGACAGGGGCTTACTATGGCTACACCTTC. Protein: CASSYGMTGAYYGYTF.

V gene TRBV27 combines with J gene TRBJ2-7; TRBD1 matches 8 bases. V lost 3 bases to trimming and J lost 2 bases; unmatched junction nucleotides: 9. The CDR3 consists of 16 residues. The germline CDR1 and CDR2 sequences are MNHEY and SMNVEV (reference sequence). The CDR3 sequence is CASSFSRQGRPYEQYF. CDR3 in DNA: TGTGCCAGCAGTTTCAGTAGACAGGGGCGCCCCTACGAGCAGTACTTC.

The rearrangement links TRBV10-1 to TRBJ2-3; maybe TRBD2 (6 bases). Trimming stripped 9 bases from V and 1 base from J, with 11 bases between. Per germline, CDR1 WNHNN and CDR2 SYGVQD (reference sequence). The CDR3 has 13 amino acids. The CDR3 DNA reads as TGCGCCAGAAAGGAGGGCCGCACAGATACGCAGTATTTT. Translation gives CARKEGRTDTQYF.

The chain has TRBV5-1 and TRBJ2-3, with 7 bases matching TRBD1. V dropped 0 bases and J dropped 6; count of bases not matched to a gene: 1. The CDR3 length is 13 residues. Germline lookup yields CDR1 SGHRS and CDR2 YFSETQ. The CDR3 coding sequence is TGCGCCAGCAGCTTGGCGGACAGGGATACGCAGTATTTT. Encoded protein: CASSLADRDTQYF. The full variable domain, rest sourced from reference TRBV5-1 and TRBJ2-3, is KAGVTQTPRYLIKTRGQQVTLSCSPISGHRSVSWYQQTPGQGLQFLFEYFSETQRNKGNFPGRFSGRQFSNSRSEMNVSTLELGDSALYLCASSLADRDTQYFGPGTRLTVL.

The chain employs TRBV6-5 and TRBJ2-2; 8 nucleotides align to TRBD1. CDR3 length equals 13 residues. Trimming removed 8 bases from V and 6 bases from J; junction bases left unmatched: 5. Per germline, CDR1 MNHEY and CDR2 SVGAGI. The CDR3 DNA reads as TGTGCCAGCGGACAGGGCAACGCCGGGGAGCTGTTTTTT. Residues: CASGQGNAGELFF.

The count of this clone is one. The chain is built from TRBV12-5 and TRBJ2-5; 9 bases match TRBD2. Germline CDR1 and CDR2: LGHNT and FRNRAP. The CDR3 length is 15 residues. Trimming at V came to 4 bases and at J to 2 bases, leaving 5 bases not matched to a gene. DNA for the CDR3: TGTGCTAGTGGTTCGGCGGGGGGGAGTCAAGAGACCCAGTACTTC. Amino acids: CASGSAGGSQETQYF.

This chain joins TRBV9 and TRBJ2-3; 8 nucleotides agree with TRBD2. Germline V CDR1 and CDR2: SGDLS, YYNGEE. Losses at the gene ends were 4 bases for V and 6 bases for J; bases not matched to a gene: 7. The CDR3 sequence is 14 residues long. CDR3 loop: CASSRGGPGDTQYF. The CDR3 coding sequence is TGTGCCAGCAGCCGGGGGGGGCCGGGGGATACGCAGTATTTT.

This chain joins TRBV5-1 and TRBJ1-4; possibly TRBD1 for D (5 bases). Trimming removed 2 bases at V and 6 bases at J, with 11 bases between. Germline V gives CDR1 SGHRS, CDR2 YFSETQ. The CDR3 totals 14 residues. The CDR3, as DNA: TGCGCCAGCAGCTTTTCAGGAGGGGATGAAAAACTGTTTTTT. Its protein product is CASSFSGGDEKLFF.

The gene calls are TRBV6-1 and TRBJ2-1; a possible D gene is TRBD2 (6 bases). The germline V gene has CDR1 MNHNS and CDR2 SASEGT. This CDR3 spans 15 amino acids. Trimming took off 2 bases at V and 5 bases at J, with 13 bases between the two ends. The DNA for the CDR3 is TGTGCCAGCAGTGAATGGGAGGCCTTGAACAATGAGCAGTTCTTC. Protein sequence: CASSEWEALNNEQFF.

This clone occurred once. The rearrangement uses TRBV15 and TRBJ2-5, with D unclear. The length of the CDR3 is 15 residues. Germline V lookup: CDR1 LNHNV, CDR2 YYDKDF (reference sequence). V lost 3 bases, J lost 7 bases, and 18 bases lay in between. CDR3 sequence (DNA): TGTGCCACCAGCAGCTTCACGTCCGGTGGTGGGACCCAGTACTTC. This codes for CATSSFTSGGGTQYF.

The chain is built from TRBV6-1 and TRBJ1-2, with a weak D call TRBD1 (6 bases). CDR1 MNHNS and CDR2 SASEGT come from the germline V gene. This CDR3 region has 15 residues. Trimming removed 4 bases at V and 2 bases at J, with 14 bases between. The CDR3 nucleotides read TGTGCCAGCAGTGTCCGGGACACCTACAACTATGGCTACACCTTC. Amino acids: CASSVRDTYNYGYTF.

This chain links TRBV11-3 with TRBJ2-1; 13 positions match TRBD2. J lost 0 bases, V lost 5 bases, and 4 bases had no gene match. This CDR3 spans 17 amino acids. CDR1 and CDR2 (germline): SGHNT, YENEEA. CDR3 protein: CASSQGTSGNSYNEQFF. The CDR3 DNA reads as TGTGCCAGCAGCCAGGGGACTAGCGGGAACTCCTACAATGAGCAGTTCTTC.